The rows below give T cell receptor beta chains drawn from one sample of a study of T cell clones after liver transplantation. Clones were sequenced by immunoSEQ multiplex PCR, and TCRdb holds only the in-frame ones, with some missing. The sample lists fewer than 25,000 clones, 88% occurring once. This sample comprised CD8+ T cells from blood, obtained before liver transplant. All receptors derive from a human donor who received a liver transplant. Both conserved end residues are part of each CDR3. The D gene is left open where the match is weak. A clone size is listed for some rows: how often the clone was seen (once, few, many), or a class if it is expanded.

TRBD1	TRBJ1-2	-	TRBV25-1	14	CASSEPGGFYGYTF	TGTGCCAGCAGTGAGCCAGGGGGTTTCTATGGCTACACCTTC
-	TRBJ2-5	-	TRBV7-9	17	CASSFPPGTPIGETQYF	TGTGCCAGCAGCTTCCCTCCCGGGACACCCATTGGGGAGACCCAGTACTTC
-	TRBJ2-7	-	TRBV28	13	CASSYGKNYEQYF	TGTGCCAGCAGTTACGGGAAGAACTACGAGCAGTACTTC
-	TRBJ2-4	-	TRBV5-6	13	CASSLVGENIQYF	TGTGCCAGCAGCTTGGTCGGAGAAAACATTCAGTACTTC
-	TRBJ2-2	-	TRBV6-4	14	CASSDLQNTGELFF	TGTGCCAGCAGTGACCTCCAGAACACCGGGGAGCTGTTTTTT
-	TRBJ1-1	-	TRBV7-6	14	CASSLGRGNTEAFF	TGTGCCAGCAGCTTGGGACGGGGTAACACTGAAGCTTTCTTT
-	TRBJ1-1	-	TRBV5-4	14	CASSYRDMNTEAFF	TGTGCCAGCAGTTACAGGGACATGAACACTGAAGCTTTCTTT
-	TRBJ2-2	-	TRBV19	16	CASSIWMGDFTGELFF	TGTGCCAGTAGTATTTGGATGGGCGATTTCACCGGGGAGCTGTTTTTT
-	TRBJ2-2	once	TRBV7-6	14	CASSFLGAPGELFF	TGTGCCAGCAGCTTTTTAGGAGCTCCCGGGGAGCTGTTTTTT
-	TRBJ2-6	-	TRBV9	15	CASSVRATGANVLTF	TGTGCCAGCAGCGTACGCGCGACTGGGGCCAACGTCCTGACTTTC
TRBD1	TRBJ1-2	-	TRBV28	14	CASSLAGTVYGYTF	TGTGCCAGCAGTTTGGCCGGGACAGTCTATGGCTACACCTTC
-	TRBJ2-1	-	TRBV15	16	CATSSPPWGHYNEQFF	TGTGCCACCAGCAGTCCCCCGTGGGGGCACTACAATGAGCAGTTCTTC
TRBD1	TRBJ2-7	-	TRBV9	15	CASSVGTGASYEQYF	TGTGCCAGCAGCGTCGGGACAGGGGCTTCCTACGAGCAGTACTTC
TRBD1	TRBJ2-7	-	TRBV7-8	16	CASSTPKDRPSYEQYF	TGTGCCAGCAGCACTCCCAAGGACAGGCCCTCCTACGAGCAGTACTTC
TRBD1	TRBJ1-1	-	TRBV11-2	16	CASSLTGQGVNTEAFF	TGTGCCAGCAGCTTAACGGGACAGGGGGTGAACACTGAAGCTTTCTTT
-	TRBJ2-7	-	TRBV30	12	CAWSFGSYEQYF	TGTGCCTGGAGTTTTGGATCCTACGAGCAGTACTTC
-	TRBJ2-3	-	TRBV23-1	17	CASSQSGGKSGTDTQYF	TGCGCCAGCAGTCAATCGGGGGGTAAGAGTGGCACAGATACGCAGTATTTT
-	TRBJ2-7	-	TRBV4-1	15	CASSQVMIGAYEQYF	TGCGCCAGCAGCCAGGTAATGATAGGGGCCTACGAGCAGTACTTC
-	TRBJ2-7	-	TRBV18	14	CASSGSPNPYEQYF	TGTGCCAGCTCCGGCAGCCCTAACCCTTACGAGCAGTACTTC
TRBD1	TRBJ2-7	-	TRBV5-6	13	CASRPTGGNEQYF	TGTGCCAGCAGACCGACAGGGGGCAACGAGCAGTACTTC
-	TRBJ2-6	-	TRBV4-2	18	CASSQGGEALSGANVLTF	TGTGCCAGCAGCCAAGGTGGGGAGGCCCTCTCTGGGGCCAACGTCCTGACTTTC
-	TRBJ2-2	-	TRBV29-1	12	CSATVPTGELFF	TGCAGCGCGACAGTCCCCACCGGGGAGCTGTTTTTT
-	TRBJ1-2	-	TRBV6-5	14	CASSHRTASYGYTF	TGTGCCAGCAGTCATCGGACAGCCTCCTATGGCTACACCTTC
TRBD2	TRBJ2-5	-	TRBV27	15	CASSLAGERGETQYF	TGTGCCAGCAGTTTAGCGGGAGAGAGAGGGGAGACCCAGTACTTC
TRBD2	TRBJ2-5	-	TRBV19	15	CASSPGTRFQETQYF	TGTGCCAGTAGTCCCGGGACTAGATTCCAAGAGACCCAGTACTTC
TRBD1	TRBJ1-4	few	TRBV6-5	14	CASRVTGGLEKLFF	TGTGCCAGCAGAGTGACAGGGGGCCTAGAAAAACTGTTTTTT
TRBD1	TRBJ2-7	-	TRBV29-1	13	CSVVRDSSYEQYF	TGCAGCGTTGTCCGGGACAGTTCCTACGAGCAGTACTTC
TRBD2	TRBJ2-1	-	TRBV7-8	20	CASSLEVAGEEIFGYNEQFF	TGTGCCAGCAGCTTAGAGGTCGCGGGAGAGGAAATTTTTGGCTACAATGAGCAGTTCTTC
-	TRBJ2-1	-	TRBV5-1	11	CASRVGNEQFF	TGCGCCAGCCGGGTGGGCAATGAGCAGTTCTTC
-	TRBJ2-7	-	TRBV5-8	14	CASSFWDRGLEQYF	TGTGCCAGCAGCTTTTGGGACCGGGGGCTCGAGCAGTACTTC
-	TRBJ2-7	-	TRBV4-1	15	CASSQDRGVSYEQYF	TGCGCCAGCAGCCAAGATCGAGGTGTCTCCTACGAGCAGTACTTC
-	TRBJ2-5	-	TRBV4-3	15	CASSQEDRVWETQYF	TGCGCCAGCAGCCAAGAAGACAGAGTGTGGGAGACCCAGTACTTC
-	TRBJ2-7	-	TRBV7-2	15	CASSPGWGDTYEQYF	TGTGCCAGCAGCCCGGGGTGGGGTGACACCTACGAGCAGTACTTC
TRBD1	TRBJ1-1	-	TRBV11-2	15	CASSLGMTGIAEAFF	TGTGCCAGCAGCTTAGGGATGACAGGGATCGCTGAAGCTTTCTTT
-	TRBJ1-5	few	TRBV19	15	CASSILQYSNQPQHF	TGTGCCAGTAGTATTCTACAGTATAGCAATCAGCCCCAGCATTTT
-	TRBJ1-1	-	TRBV4-1	15	CASSQHLTGSAEAFF	TGCGCCAGCAGCCAGCACCTCACAGGTTCGGCTGAAGCTTTCTTT
-	TRBJ1-6	-	TRBV7-2	16	CASSLGSPGDNSPLHF	TGTGCCAGCAGCTTAGGCTCCCCTGGAGATAATTCACCCCTCCACTTT
-	TRBJ2-7	medium-sized	TRBV5-6	14	CASSLGFRSYEQYF	TGTGCCAGCAGCTTGGGCTTCCGCTCCTACGAGCAGTACTTC
-	TRBJ2-2	-	TRBV4-3	17	CASSQDWWGHTGGELFF	TGCGCCAGCAGCCAAGATTGGTGGGGACATACAGGCGGGGAGCTGTTTTTT
-	TRBJ2-7	-	TRBV2	12	CASLPGSYEQYF	TGTGCCAGCCTTCCAGGCTCCTACGAGCAGTACTTC
TRBD2	TRBJ2-1	-	TRBV27	15	CASSDSGSAGNEQFF	TGTGCCAGCAGTGATAGCGGGAGCGCTGGGAATGAGCAGTTCTTC
-	TRBJ2-2	-	TRBV11-2	16	CASSHPQKGGTGELFF	TGTGCCAGCAGCCACCCCCAGAAGGGCGGCACCGGGGAGCTGTTTTTT
TRBD1	TRBJ2-7	-	TRBV11-2	13	CASSGRGPYEQYF	TGTGCCAGCAGCGGCAGGGGGCCCTACGAGCAGTACTTC
TRBD1	TRBJ1-4	-	TRBV7-2	17	CASSEAGTGALNEKLFF	TGTGCCAGCAGCGAAGCTGGGACAGGGGCCCTTAATGAAAAACTGTTTTTT
TRBD2	TRBJ2-2	-	TRBV9	16	CASSGTSGSAAGELFF	TGTGCCAGCAGCGGGACTAGCGGGAGCGCGGCCGGGGAGCTGTTTTTT
-	TRBJ2-7	-	TRBV7-9	10	CASSFGEQYF	TGTGCCAGCAGCTTCGGGGAGCAGTACTTC
-	TRBJ1-6	-	TRBV7-8	13	CASSPDRNSPLHF	TGTGCCAGCAGCCCAGACCGTAATTCACCCCTCCACTTT
-	TRBJ1-5	-	TRBV18	15	CASSPGPIGSQPQHF	TGTGCCAGCTCACCTGGGCCGATTGGGAGTCAGCCCCAGCATTTT
-	TRBJ1-4	-	TRBV19	14	CASSIYGEDEKLFF	TGTGCCAGTAGTATTTACGGGGAGGATGAAAAACTGTTTTTT
-	TRBJ1-4	-	TRBV5-1	17	CASSLAQASATNEKLFF	TGCGCCAGCAGCTTGGCCCAGGCCAGTGCAACTAATGAAAAACTGTTTTTT
-	TRBJ1-2	once	TRBV28	14	CASSLYRSPVGYTF	TGTGCCAGCAGTTTATATCGATCCCCGGTGGGCTACACCTTC
-	TRBJ1-5	-	TRBV4-3	15	CASSQLRSGDQPQHF	TGCGCCAGCAGCCAACTCCGTAGTGGGGATCAGCCCCAGCATTTT
-	TRBJ1-1	-	TRBV14	18	CASSQDESARGGLTEAFF	TGTGCCAGCAGCCAAGATGAATCTGCTAGGGGAGGGTTGACTGAAGCTTTCTTT